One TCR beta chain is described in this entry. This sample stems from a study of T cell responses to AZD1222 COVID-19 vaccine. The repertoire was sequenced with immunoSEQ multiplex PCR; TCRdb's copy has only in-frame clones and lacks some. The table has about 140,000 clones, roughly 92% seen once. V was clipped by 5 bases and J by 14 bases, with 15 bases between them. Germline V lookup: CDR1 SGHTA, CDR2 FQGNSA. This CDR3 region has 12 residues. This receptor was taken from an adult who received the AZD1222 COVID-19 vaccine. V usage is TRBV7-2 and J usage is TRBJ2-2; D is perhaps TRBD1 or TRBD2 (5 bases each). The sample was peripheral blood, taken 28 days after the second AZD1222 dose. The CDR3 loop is CASSTGTPPLFF. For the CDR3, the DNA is TGTGCCAGCAGCACCGGGACCCCACCTCTGTTTTTT.